These 24 T cell receptor beta chains were all obtained from the same sample, sequenced in a study of CD8+CD57+ T cells in acquired aplastic anemia. Researchers used genomic DNA as the template to profile TCR beta VDJ and CDR3. In TCRdb, the reads were re-called with MiXCR into one record per CDR3 protein. The table records under 350,000 distinct CDR3 sequences, 45% to 70% of them present only once. The sequencing input was sorted CD4+, CD8+, or CD8+CD57+ T cells (not recorded which) from PBMCs. Source of these receptors: a human donor with severe aplastic anemia or a healthy control (not recorded which).

The chain links TRBV12-3 or TRBV12-4 to TRBJ1-2, with a weak D call TRBD1 (5 bases). CDR3 length: 14 residues. V was pared by 2 bases and J by 3 bases, with 10 bases between. CDR3 in amino acids: CASSLMGRDYGYTF. In DNA, the CDR3 is TGTGCCAGCAGTTTAATGGGGCGCGACTATGGCTACACCTTC.

CDR3 residues: CASRVGGVGSPLHF. The CDR3 bases are TGTGCCAGCAGGGTAGGGGGAGTAGGTTCACCCCTCCACTTT. The chain uses TRBV2 and TRBJ1-6, with D possibly TRBD1 on 6 matching bases. V was shortened by 6 bases and J by 9 bases, with 15 bases between the two germline ends. CDR3 length: 14 amino acids. Germline CDR1 and CDR2: SNHLY and FYNNEI.

This clonotype was picked up many times. The chain couples TRBV9 to TRBJ2-7; the D is unclear. The CDR3 covers 15 residues. V lost 0 bases and J 2 bases, leaving 12 bases between the germline ends. Per the germline V gene, CDR1 is SGDLS and CDR2 is YYNGEE. The CDR3 region has the DNA TGTGCCAGCAGCGTAGCCCCAACGACCACCTACGAGCAGTACTTC. Translating it yields CASSVAPTTTYEQYF.

This chain connects TRBV7-6 to TRBJ2-7; 7 bases match TRBD2. Germline V gene sequence: CDR1 SGHVS, CDR2 FNYEAQ. V lost 0 bases, J lost 0 bases, and 14 bases stayed unmatched. The CDR3 totals 19 residues. This CDR3 reads CASSLACGGAPPCSYEQYF. For the CDR3, the DNA is TGTGCCAGCAGCTTAGCATGCGGGGGTGCACCTCCGTGCTCCTACGAGCAGTACTTC.

In its sample, this clonotype was seen a few times. The chain carries TRBV29-1 and TRBJ1-2, with D possibly matching TRBD1 (5 bases). Trimming left V 6 bases short and J 4 bases short, with 12 bases between. The CDR3 loop spans 12 amino acids. CDR1 SQVTM and CDR2 ANQGSEA come from the germline V gene. CDR3 nucleotide sequence: TGCAGCGTGGCGGGGGAACTCTATGGCTACACCTTC. This translates into CSVAGELYGYTF.

This clonotype has ten or more counts. The V and J genes are TRBV2 and TRBJ1-3, with a weak D call TRBD1 (6 bases). The CDR3 is 13 residues long. Trimming pared 7 bases from V and 9 bases from J, leaving 16 bases between. Germline loops: CDR1 SNHLY, CDR2 FYNNEI. The CDR3 loop reads CASMEAGASTIYF. The CDR3 DNA reads TGTGCCAGCATGGAGGCAGGGGCCAGCACCATATATTTT.

The rearrangement uses TRBV9 and TRBJ2-2; tentative D call: TRBD1 (6 bases). Germline V gives CDR1 SGDLS, CDR2 YYNGEE. The CDR3 consists of 12 residues. V was cut by 4 bases and J by 10 bases, with 11 bases left in between. In DNA form, the CDR3 reads TGTGCCAGCAGCCAGGGGCAGGCGGAGCTGTTTTTT. Its protein product is CASSQGQAELFF.

This clonotype occurred many times. This chain connects TRBV6-2 or TRBV6-3 to TRBJ2-1; no clear D. The CDR3 is 12 residues long. Germline CDR1 and CDR2: MNHEY and SVGEGT. Trimming cost V 6 bases and J 2 bases, with 5 bases left between them. The CDR3 nucleotides read TGTGCCAGCAGGCAGGCCTACAATGAGCAGTTCTTC. Encoded protein: CASRQAYNEQFF.

The DNA of the CDR3 is TGTGCCAGCAGTGACACCTCAAGGAACACTGAAGCTTTCTTT. It translates to CASSDTSRNTEAFF. The gene calls are TRBV6-4 and TRBJ1-1; no reliable D call. The germline V gene encodes CDR1 MRHNA and CDR2 SNTAGT. The germline V and J ends were trimmed by 2 bases and 1 base, with 8 bases remaining between them. The CDR3 has 14 amino acids.

This rearrangement joins TRBV7-9 to TRBJ2-1; 11 bases map to TRBD2. Germline CDR1 and CDR2: SEHNR and FQNEAQ (reference sequence). The CDR3 has 15 residues. Trimming removed 6 bases from V and 2 bases from J; junction bases left unmatched: 3. In DNA form, the CDR3 reads TGTGCCAGCAGAGGGACTAGCGGTCCCTACAATGAGCAGTTCTTC. Amino acids: CASRGTSGPYNEQFF. Full variable domain (rest looked up from reference TRBV7-9 and TRBJ2-1): DTGVSQNPRHKITKRGQNVTFRCDPISEHNRLYWYRQTLGQGPEFLTYFQNEAQLEKSRLLSDRFSAERPKGSFSTLEIQRTEQGDSAMYLCASRGTSGPYNEQFFGPGTRLTVL.

With regard to this clonotype: Relative to the germline gene, one junction end is altered; a read error may explain this. The rearrangement links TRBV7-2 to TRBJ2-7; either TRBD1 or TRBD2 may supply D (5 bases each). The CDR3 is 14 residues long. Germline values: CDR1 SGHTA, CDR2 FQGNSA. This chain's CDR3 is CASSPPGTESEQHF. In DNA form, the CDR3 reads TGTGCCAGCAGTCCACCGGGGACCGAAAGCGAGCAGCACTTC.

As regards this clonotype: No conserved phenylalanine or tryptophan is present at the end of the CDR3, so a read error is the likely explanation. The V gene is TRBV10-3, the J gene TRBJ2-7, with TRBD1 identical over 10 bases. Germline CDR1 is ENHRY and CDR2 is SYGVKD. The CDR3 has 15 amino acids. V shed 1 base, J shed 6 bases, and the junction held 6 bases outside the gene matches. CDR3 region: CAISELQDRGAEQYL. CDR3 sequence (DNA): TGTGCCATCAGTGAGTTACAGGACAGGGGGGCCGAGCAGTACCTC.

This clonotype was detected many times. This chain connects TRBV20-1 to TRBJ1-4; TRBD1 might be the D (5 bases). CDR1 and CDR2 from the germline V gene are DFQATT and SNEGSKA (reference sequence). This CDR3 is built from 14 residues. V shed 4 bases and J shed 6 bases, with 15 bases lying between them. CDR3 in DNA: TGCAGTGCTACCGCCGGGACGGACTATGAAAAACTGTTTTTT. It encodes CSATAGTDYEKLFF.

As for this clonotype: The junction shows a germline mismatch at one end, possibly a read error. This chain joins TRBV12-5 and TRBJ2-3, with 9 bases aligning to TRBD2. This CDR3 is 17 amino acids long. The V gene's germline CDR1 is LGHNT and CDR2 FRNRAP. This chain's CDR3 is CASGELPRGGSYNEQCF. DNA for the CDR3: TGTGCTAGTGGGGAACTGCCGCGGGGGGGGTCCTACAATGAGCAGTGTTTT.

The chain links TRBV2 to TRBJ1-6; no reliable D call. The germline gives CDR1 SNHLY, CDR2 FYNNEI. CDR3 length: 11 amino acids. The V end lost 4 bases, the J end lost 9 bases, and 4 bases lay between the germline ends. CDR3 residues: CASSVSSPLHF. The CDR3 nucleotides are TGTGCCAGCAGTGTTTCTTCACCCCTCCACTTT.

In its sample, this clonotype was seen once. The chain has TRBV7-3 and TRBJ2-3; TRBD2 matches 13 bases. Losses at the gene ends were 7 bases for V and 2 bases for J; bases not matched to a gene: 12. This CDR3 has 18 residues. The germline CDR1 and CDR2 sequences are SGHTA and FQGTGA. The CDR3 is CASTIDRGLAGLTDTQYF. The CDR3 DNA reads TGTGCCAGCACCATAGACCGGGGACTAGCGGGGCTCACAGATACGCAGTATTTT.

This chain connects TRBV19 to TRBJ2-7, with D perhaps TRBD2 (6 bases). There are 17 residues in the CDR3. CDR1 is LNHDA and CDR2 is SQIVND in the germline V gene (reference sequence). The ends were cut back, 1 base at V and 2 bases at J, with 18 bases in the middle. Here the CDR3 DNA reads TGTGCCAGTAGTATAGTCCCGCGGGGCGCTTTAACCTACGAGCAGTACTTC. It codes for CASSIVPRGALTYEQYF.

This chain uses TRBV20-1 with TRBJ2-7; 8 bases map to TRBD2. Germline assignment: CDR1 DFQATT and CDR2 SNEGSKA (reference sequence). The J segment lost 3 bases and the V segment lost 0 bases, leaving 10 bases of the junction unmatched. CDR3 size: 16 residues. The chain's CDR3 is CSARDLSREGRYEQYF. DNA of the CDR3: TGCAGTGCTAGAGATCTGTCCCGGGAGGGTCGCTACGAGCAGTACTTC.

V gene TRBV2 combines with J gene TRBJ2-7, with 9 nucleotides matching TRBD2. Germline lookup yields CDR1 SNHLY and CDR2 FYNNEI. The CDR3 sequence is 14 residues long. After removal of 4 bases from V and 4 bases from J, the junction contained 5 bases not matched to a gene. CDR3 in amino acids: CASSVSGGSYEQYF. For the CDR3, the DNA is TGTGCCAGCAGTGTCAGCGGGGGGTCTTACGAGCAGTACTTC.

The sample holds one count of this clonotype. The conserved final phenylalanine or tryptophan is absent from the CDR3, which likely points to a read error. J is TRBJ2-1 and V is TRBV30; D tentatively reads TRBD1 or TRBD2 (6 bases each). V dropped 4 bases and J dropped 8 bases, with 15 bases sitting between them. The CDR3 is made up of 13 amino acids. CDR1 GTSNPN and CDR2 SVGIG come from the germline V gene (reference sequence). CDR3 DNA sequence: TGTGCCTGGACCCCCGGGGGCTGGGATGAGCAGTTCTCC. This translates into CAWTPGGWDEQFS.

This chain uses TRBV20-1 with TRBJ2-6; no reliable D call. The germline CDR1 and CDR2 sequences are DFQATT and SNEGSKA (reference sequence). This CDR3 comprises 17 residues. V dropped 0 bases and J dropped 1 base, with 13 bases sitting between them. In DNA form, the CDR3 reads TGCAGTGCTAGAGATCCTTCTAACCCATCTGGGGCCAACGTCCTGACTTTC. It translates to CSARDPSNPSGANVLTF.

This clonotype was counted at least ten times. This chain joins TRBV5-1 and TRBJ2-5; a weak D match, TRBD1 (6 bases). The germline V gene encodes CDR1 SGHRS and CDR2 YFSETQ. CDR3 length equals 14 residues. V lost 1 base and J lost 5, with 12 bases in between. In DNA, the CDR3 is TGCGCCAGCAGCTTGACAGGGAAGGCGGAGACCCAGTACTTC. As protein: CASSLTGKAETQYF.

V and J are TRBV7-9 and TRBJ1-2; 8 bases line up with TRBD1. The V and J ends lost 2 bases and 1 base, in that order; junction bases with no gene match: 0. This CDR3 is built from 14 residues. Germline CDR1 and CDR2: SEHNR and FQNEAQ (reference sequence). For the CDR3, the DNA is TGTGCCAGCAGCTTAACAGGGGGTAACTATGGCTACACCTTC. It yields the protein CASSLTGGNYGYTF.

Concerning this clonotype: Sequence at one end of the junction differs from germline and may be a read error. The chain carries TRBV7-9 and TRBJ2-3; D unresolved. In germline, CDR1 is SEHNR, CDR2 FQNEAQ (reference sequence). This CDR3 is built from 11 residues. The CDR3 sequence: CSSMTADTQYF. CDR3 nucleotides: TGTTCCAGCATGACGGCGGATACGCAGTATTTT.